The rows below give T cell receptor beta chains drawn from one sample of a study of T cells after posttransplantation cyclophosphamide. The repertoire was sequenced with immunoSEQ multiplex PCR; TCRdb's copy has only in-frame clones and lacks some. The sample has roughly 21,000 clones, 80% to 90% seen once; the top ten hold 2% to 2.5%. The sequences come from PBMCs, collected about 400 days after allogeneic stem cell transplant with calcineurin inhibitor and methotrexate. These receptors all stem from a female patient aged 30 to 40 who received an allogeneic stem cell transplant from an unrelated donor, was CMV-positive, and had acute and chronic GVHD. A subset of T cells may come from the graft donor. Each CDR3 is given with its conserved first and last residue. A D gene is named only where the DNA matches it firmly. Not every row has a clone size; where given, it reads once, few, many or a size class.

D gene: .
clone size: once
J gene: TRBJ1-3
V gene: TRBV19
CDR3 protein: CASRGDRDFSGNTIYF
CDR3 DNA: TGTGCCAGTAGGGGAGACCGGGATTTCTCTGGAAACACCATATATTTT

D gene: .
clone size: .
J gene: TRBJ2-1
V gene: TRBV10-3
CDR3 protein: CAIGGRDSYNEQFF
CDR3 DNA: TGTGCCATCGGAGGCCGGGACTCCTACAATGAGCAGTTCTTC

D gene: TRBD1
clone size: .
J gene: TRBJ1-1
V gene: TRBV25-1
CDR3 protein: CASCWGDRGATEAFF
CDR3 DNA: TGTGCCAGCTGCTGGGGGGACAGGGGGGCCACTGAAGCTTTCTTT

D gene: .
clone size: .
J gene: TRBJ1-2
V gene: TRBV5-6
CDR3 protein: CASSSIYRLTNYGYTF
CDR3 DNA: TGTGCCAGCAGCTCTATCTACAGGTTAACTAACTATGGCTACACCTTC

D gene: .
clone size: .
J gene: TRBJ1-5
V gene: TRBV30
CDR3 protein: CAWSVRHYDQPQHF
CDR3 DNA: TGTGCCTGGAGTGTACGTCACTACGATCAGCCCCAGCATTTT

D gene: TRBD2
clone size: .
J gene: TRBJ2-1
V gene: TRBV7-9
CDR3 protein: CASSHRRGADYNEQFF
CDR3 DNA: TGTGCCAGCAGCCACAGGCGGGGGGCGGACTACAATGAGCAGTTCTTC

D gene: TRBD2
clone size: .
J gene: TRBJ2-1
V gene: TRBV28
CDR3 protein: CASSLSSGRLHEQFF
CDR3 DNA: TGTGCCAGCAGTCTATCTAGCGGGAGGCTCCATGAGCAGTTCTTC

D gene: .
clone size: .
J gene: TRBJ2-6
V gene: TRBV5-6
CDR3 protein: CASTENGQFSWANVLTF
CDR3 DNA: TGTGCCAGCACCGAGAATGGACAGTTCTCCTGGGCCAACGTCCTGACTTTC

D gene: .
clone size: few
J gene: TRBJ1-1
V gene: TRBV30
CDR3 protein: CAWSKRGTEAFF
CDR3 DNA: TGTGCCTGGAGTAAAAGGGGGACTGAAGCTTTCTTT

D gene: .
clone size: .
J gene: TRBJ2-3
V gene: TRBV9
CDR3 protein: CASSVDSSDTQYF
CDR3 DNA: TGTGCCAGCAGCGTAGATTCATCAGATACGCAGTATTTT